This T cell receptor (beta chain) was observed in a study of T-cell reconstitution after alpha-beta-depleted transplantation in children. Unique molecular identifiers featured in how the TCRbeta library was prepared. MiXCR was run by TCRdb on the PCR reads, yielding one entry per CDR3 protein. Among approximately 630,000 distinct CDR3 sequences listed, around 12% were seen once. Turning to this clonotype: Antigen: not known.

Germline V gene sequence: CDR1 SGHTA, CDR2 FQGNSA. This CDR3 is 17 amino acids long. Deletions cut 1 base from V and 1 base from J, with 14 bases between. Study-level results: One year post-transplant, T-cell counts and diversity were largely derived from T cells produced anew. Where alpha-beta T cells came from about two months after transplant was reportedly several hundred expanded graft clones. Diversity of TCRbeta at day 60 was high in some patients, arising from surviving recipient T cells and thymic progenitors.

This specimen consisted of PBMCs, obtained before TCRalphabeta/CD19-depleted stem cell transplant. V is TRBV7-2 and J is TRBJ2-1; D is unresolved. The receptor was isolated from a girl aged 2 to 10 with congenital amegakaryocytic thrombocytopenia, due to receive a stem cell transplant. In DNA, the CDR3 is TGTGCCAGCAGCTTAGGATCCGGCAAGAAGTCCTACAATGAGCAGTTCTTC. Translation gives CASSLGSGKKSYNEQFF. Full variable domain (rest looked up from reference TRBV7-2 and TRBJ2-1): GAGVSQSPSNKVTEKGKDVELRCDPISGHTALYWYRQSLGQGLEFLIYFQGNSAPDKSGLPSDRFSAERTGGSVSTLTIQRTQQEDSAVYLCASSLGSGKKSYNEQFFGPGTRLTVL.